This T cell receptor beta chain was obtained from a study of CD8 T cells in ankylosing spondylitis. Study-level results: Clones linked to the disease showed a CD8+ phenotype. They occurred at relatively low frequencies in peripheral blood. There was a TCR beta motif, made of 7 or 8 highly homologous variants, that appeared characteristic of ankylosing spondylitis blood. The authors reported significant enrichment of disease-linked clones in matched ankylosing spondylitis synovial fluid. Earlier literature documents some of the motif variants in reactive arthritis synovial fluid and blood.

Notes on this clonotype: Its antigen is still unknown.

A quantitative 5'-RACE method, one with molecular barcodes, was used to make TCR beta libraries. TCRdb recomputed calls from the 5' RACE reads with MiXCR, one row per CDR3 protein. The table has 390,000 or so distinct CDR3 sequences, about 22% seen once. V lost 2 bases and J lost 1, with 15 bases in between. This CDR3 region has 18 residues. Material for sequencing was blood, either unsorted or a sorted T cell fraction (not recorded which). This chain connects TRBV12-3 or TRBV12-4 to TRBJ2-6, with D possibly called TRBD1 or TRBD2 (5 bases each). The receptor was derived from a male donor with ankylosing spondylitis. CDR3 sequence: CASSLWGLARSGANVLTF. CDR3 DNA sequence: TGTGCCAGCAGTTTATGGGGCCTAGCTCGATCTGGGGCCAACGTCCTGACTTTC.